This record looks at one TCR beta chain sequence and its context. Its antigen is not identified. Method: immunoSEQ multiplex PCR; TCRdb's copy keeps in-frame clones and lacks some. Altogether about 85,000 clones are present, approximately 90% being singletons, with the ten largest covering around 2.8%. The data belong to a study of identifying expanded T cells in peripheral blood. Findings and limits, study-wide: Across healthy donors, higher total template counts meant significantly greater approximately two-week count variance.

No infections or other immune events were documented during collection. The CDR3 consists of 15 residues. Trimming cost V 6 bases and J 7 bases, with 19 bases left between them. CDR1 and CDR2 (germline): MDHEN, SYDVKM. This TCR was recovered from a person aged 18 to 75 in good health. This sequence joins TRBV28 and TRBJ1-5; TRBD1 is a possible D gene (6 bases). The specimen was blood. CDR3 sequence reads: CASRSDRFGRQPQHF. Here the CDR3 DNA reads TGTGCCAGCAGGTCCGACAGGTTCGGACGGCAGCCCCAGCATTTT. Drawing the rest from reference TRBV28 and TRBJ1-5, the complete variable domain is DVKVTQSSRYLVKRTGEKVFLECVQDMDHENMFWYRQDPGLGLRLIYFSYDVKMKEKGDIPEGYSVSREKKERFSLILESASTNQTSMYLCASRSDRFGRQPQHFGDGTRLSIL.